Listed below are T cell receptor beta chains from one sample, sequenced in a study of cytomegalovirus exposure and HLA in healthy donors. Libraries were prepared by immunoSEQ multiplex PCR; TCRdb keeps only in-frame clonotypes and omits some of them. Of under 200,000 clones listed, 85% to 90% were seen once; the top ten hold 10%. Sequencing was done on a sample of PBMCs. The receptors originated from a woman between 18 and 29 years old in good health and CMV-seropositive. Both conserved end residues are part of each CDR3. A D gene is named only where the DNA matches it firmly. Clone size is shown for a subset of rows, as once, few, many or a class of expanded clone.

TGCGCCAGCAGCTTTGGAGGGGTTTATGAAAAACTGTTTTTT	CASSFGGVYEKLFF	.	TRBV5-1	TRBJ1-4	.
TGCGCCAGCAGCTTGGTGGTAGCAAGCTCCTACAATGAGCAGTTCTTC	CASSLVVASSYNEQFF	.	TRBV5-1	TRBJ2-1	.
TGTGCCAGCAGCTTGGTGACAGGGAGCGAGCAGTACTTC	CASSLVTGSEQYF	.	TRBV5-4	TRBJ2-7	TRBD1
TGTGCCAGCAGCTCAGGAATCAACTCCTACGAGCAGTACTTC	CASSSGINSYEQYF	once	TRBV11-3	TRBJ2-7	.
TGCGCCAGCAGTGAGTATAACCTCAGGACAGGCCCCTATGGCTACACCTTC	CASSEYNLRTGPYGYTF	.	TRBV23-1	TRBJ1-2	TRBD1
TGTGCCAGCAGCTTACCTCTACGGGGGGCCAAAAACATTCAGTACTTC	CASSLPLRGAKNIQYF	.	TRBV11-3	TRBJ2-4	.
TGCGCCAGCAGCCCAGGACCGGGACTGCACACCGGGGAGCTGTTTTTT	CASSPGPGLHTGELFF	once	TRBV5-1	TRBJ2-2	.
TGCAGCGTTTCCCGAGGGTTCGGCTACACCTTC	CSVSRGFGYTF	.	TRBV29-1	TRBJ1-2	.
TGTGCCAGCAGCCTTAGCGGGAGGGCATACGAGCAGTACTTC	CASSLSGRAYEQYF	few	TRBV6-6	TRBJ2-7	TRBD2
TGTGCCAGTAGGATGACAGGGTCCACTGAAGCTTTCTTT	CASRMTGSTEAFF	.	TRBV19	TRBJ1-1	TRBD1
TGTGCCAGCAGTTTATCGGGCGGGCTTGGCTATGGCTACACCTTC	CASSLSGGLGYGYTF	.	TRBV28	TRBJ1-2	.
TGCGCCAGCAGCCCGGACCAGGGCCTCGAGCAGTACTTC	CASSPDQGLEQYF	.	TRBV4-1	TRBJ2-7	.
TGTGCCATCAGTGTAGCCGCGGGAGGGCCATCGGGGGAGCAGTACTTC	CAISVAAGGPSGEQYF	.	TRBV10-3	TRBJ2-7	TRBD2
TGCAGCGTGTTACCGGGACAGGAATACAATGAGCAGTTCTTC	CSVLPGQEYNEQFF	.	TRBV29-1	TRBJ2-1	TRBD1
TGCGCCAGCCGGGACAGCAGAAACAATGAGCAGTTCTTC	CASRDSRNNEQFF	.	TRBV10-2	TRBJ2-1	TRBD1
TGTGCCAGAAGCTTGGTGTCAGGGAACTTTCACGAGCAGTACTTC	CARSLVSGNFHEQYF	.	TRBV5-3	TRBJ2-7	.
TGTGCCAGCAGCCGGACAGCTACTAGGAGCACTGAAGCTTTCTTT	CASSRTATRSTEAFF	.	TRBV7-8	TRBJ1-1	.
TGTGCCAGCAGGGCGCTAGCGCTGCAGTACTTC	CASRALALQYF	.	TRBV7-2	TRBJ2-7	.
TGTGCCAGCAGTGAAGAGGGGGCATCCTACAATGAGCAGTTCTTC	CASSEEGASYNEQFF	.	TRBV2	TRBJ2-1	TRBD1
TGCGCCAGCAGCTTGGTGCTAGCGGGAGGAAACGAGCAGTACTTC	CASSLVLAGGNEQYF	.	TRBV5-1	TRBJ2-7	TRBD2
TGCGCCAGCAGACCCCCCTCCGGGACAGGGGATTCTGAAGCTTTCTTT	CASRPPSGTGDSEAFF	.	TRBV4-1	TRBJ1-1	TRBD1
TGTGCTAGCAGCATACTAGCGGGACCCTCCTACGAGCAGTACTTC	CASSILAGPSYEQYF	.	TRBV7-7	TRBJ2-7	TRBD2
TGTGCCAGCCGGGGGGGGATTAACACCGGGGAGCTGTTTTTT	CASRGGINTGELFF	.	TRBV6-5	TRBJ2-2	TRBD2
TGTGCCAGCAGCGCCCGACAGGGGTCGGCTACTAATGAAAAACTGTTTTTT	CASSARQGSATNEKLFF	.	TRBV7-2	TRBJ1-4	TRBD1
TGCAGCGTTGAGTTCGGGGACAGGGTCACCTACGAGCAGTACTTC	CSVEFGDRVTYEQYF	.	TRBV29-1	TRBJ2-7	TRBD1
TGTGCCAGCAGCGTGGGGACTAGCGGGAGCGTGTGGTATAGAGAGACCCAGTACTTC	CASSVGTSGSVWYRETQYF	.	TRBV9	TRBJ2-5	TRBD2
TGCGCCAGCAGCCAATATGGGAGATACCAGGGGGACGAGCAGTACTTC	CASSQYGRYQGDEQYF	.	TRBV4-1	TRBJ2-7	TRBD1
TGCGCCAGCAGACAGGGCCACCGAGAAAAACTGTTTTTT	CASRQGHREKLFF	.	TRBV4-1	TRBJ1-4	.